This TCR beta chain was recorded in a study of blood T cell repertoires in COVID-19. About the study: Spain, Italy and the United States supplied samples that represented acute and convalescent COVID-19. PBMCs, B-cell-depleted T cells, or T cells were the source of the cDNA or gDNA that made up the material.

Original processing notes: For nucleated cells, counts were estimated from reference gene primer amplification. Using immunoSEQ multiplex PCR, the repertoire was profiled, and TCRdb retains in-frame clones only, with some absent. V and J calls and clone size are as listed in that table; D and trimming were resolved from the DNA. This sample has approximately 130,000 clones, with roughly three quarters found just once. V shed 3 bases, J shed 7 bases, and the junction held 3 bases outside the gene matches. Germline assignment: CDR1 SGHVS and CDR2 FQNEAQ. This CDR3 has 14 amino acids. The rearrangement uses TRBV7-8 and TRBJ1-4; 9 nucleotides line up with TRBD1. The sequence was collected from a man older than 75 with acute or convalescent COVID-19. The sample comprised peripheral blood. The CDR3 DNA follows: TGTGCCAGCAGCTTGGACAGGGGAGTTGAAAAACTGTTTTTT. This gives the protein CASSLDRGVEKLFF.